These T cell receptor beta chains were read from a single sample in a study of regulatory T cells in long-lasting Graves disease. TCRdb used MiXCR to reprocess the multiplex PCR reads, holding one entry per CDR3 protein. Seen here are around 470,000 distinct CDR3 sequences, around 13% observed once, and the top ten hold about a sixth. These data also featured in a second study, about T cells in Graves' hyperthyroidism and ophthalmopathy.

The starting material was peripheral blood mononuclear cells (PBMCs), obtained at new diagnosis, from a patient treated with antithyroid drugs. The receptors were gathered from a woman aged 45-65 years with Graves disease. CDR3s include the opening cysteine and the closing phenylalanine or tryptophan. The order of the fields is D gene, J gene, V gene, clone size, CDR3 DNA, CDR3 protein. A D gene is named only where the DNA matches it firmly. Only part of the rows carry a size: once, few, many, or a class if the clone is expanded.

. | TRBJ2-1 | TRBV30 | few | TGTGCCTGGAGTGTACTGGGAACGGGAGTGCAGTTCTTC | CAWSVLGTGVQFF
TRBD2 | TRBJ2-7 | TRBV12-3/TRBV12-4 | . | TGTGCCAGCAGAAAACCCACTAGCGGGAGGGTCTACGAGCAGTACTTC | CASRKPTSGRVYEQYF
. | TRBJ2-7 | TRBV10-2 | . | TGCGCCAGCAGTCGGGGACCAAACTACGAGCAGTACTTC | CASSRGPNYEQYF
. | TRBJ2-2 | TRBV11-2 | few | TGTGCCAGCAGCCCACCCCCCGAGCGGGCGAACACCGGGGAGCTGTTTTTT | CASSPPPERANTGELFF
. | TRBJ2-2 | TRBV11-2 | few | TGTGCCAGCAGCCAGATCACCGGGGAGCTGTTTTTT | CASSQITGELFF
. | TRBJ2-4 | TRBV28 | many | TGTGCCAGCAGTTTCCCCAATGTCTCATCGTCGGTCAAAAACATTCAGTACTTC | CASSFPNVSSSVKNIQYF
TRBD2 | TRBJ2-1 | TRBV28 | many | TGTGCCAGCAGTTTACTAGCGGCAAGCTACAATGAGCAGTTCTTC | CASSLLAASYNEQFF
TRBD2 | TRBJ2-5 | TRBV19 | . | TGTGCCAGTAGTATAGGTGCTAGCGGGAGAGAGACCCAGTACTTC | CASSIGASGRETQYF
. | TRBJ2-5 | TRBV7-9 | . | TGTGCCAGCAGACGAACATCACAAGAGACCCAGTACTTC | CASRRTSQETQYF
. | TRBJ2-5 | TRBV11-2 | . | TGTGCCAGCAGCCCTCCGCCCTTGATGGCCGAGACCCAGTACTTC | CASSPPPLMAETQYF
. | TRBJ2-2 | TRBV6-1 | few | TGTGTCAGCAGTGAGGGGGGGGCATCCGGGGAGCTGTTTTTT | CVSSEGGASGELFF
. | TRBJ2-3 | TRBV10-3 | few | TGTGCCATCTCCGCGGGGCCCCCCACAGATACGCAGTATTTT | CAISAGPPTDTQYF
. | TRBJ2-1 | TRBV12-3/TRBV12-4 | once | TGTGCCAGCACAGTCGACAGGTATTACAATGAGCAGTTCTTC | CASTVDRYYNEQFF
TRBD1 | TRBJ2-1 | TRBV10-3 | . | TGTGCCATCAGGGATCGGACAGGGAGCTCCTACAATGAGCAGTTCTTC | CAIRDRTGSSYNEQFF
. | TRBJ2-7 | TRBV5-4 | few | TGTGCCAGCAGCTCTTCCGGGACAAGGGTAGGGGAGCAGTACTTC | CASSSSGTRVGEQYF
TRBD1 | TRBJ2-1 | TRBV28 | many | TGTGCCAGCAGTTTACCTCCGGGACAGGTTTACAATGAGCAGTTCTTC | CASSLPPGQVYNEQFF
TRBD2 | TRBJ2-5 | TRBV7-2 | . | TGTGCCAGCAGCCCAGGTCGTGTCGGGAGGCCCCGAGGGGAGACCCAGTACTTC | CASSPGRVGRPRGETQYF
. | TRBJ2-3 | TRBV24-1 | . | TGTGCCACCAGTGATTTGACCCTGGACACAGATACGCAGTATTTT | CATSDLTLDTDTQYF
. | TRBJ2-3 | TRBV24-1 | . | TGTGCCACCAGTGATTTTTTTACAGATACGCAGTATTTT | CATSDFFTDTQYF
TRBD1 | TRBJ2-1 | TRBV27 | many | TGTGCCAGCAGTCCCCCCGACAGGGTGTCATACAATGAGCAGTTCTTC | CASSPPDRVSYNEQFF
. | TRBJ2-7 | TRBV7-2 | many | TGTGCCAGCAGCACTGGACTAACAAGCTCCTACGAGCAGTACTTC | CASSTGLTSSYEQYF
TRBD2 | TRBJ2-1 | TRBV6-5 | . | TGTGCCAGCAGTTCAACTAGCGGGAGGGCCGTGAAGCAGTTCTTC | CASSSTSGRAVKQFF
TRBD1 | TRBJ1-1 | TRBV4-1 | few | TGCGCCAGCAGCCGGACAGGTCTGGTCGAAGCTTTCTTT | CASSRTGLVEAFF
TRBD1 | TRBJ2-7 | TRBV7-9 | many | TGTGCCAGCAGCTTAGAGGGGGGACAGGCCTACGAGCAGTACTTC | CASSLEGGQAYEQYF
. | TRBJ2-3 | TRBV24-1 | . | TGTGCCACCAGTGATTTCGTAACAGATACGCAGTATTTT | CATSDFVTDTQYF
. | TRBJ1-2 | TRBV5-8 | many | TGTGCCAGCAGCTTGCGACGGGGGAACTATGGCTACACCTTC | CASSLRRGNYGYTF
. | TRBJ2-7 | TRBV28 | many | TGTGCCAGCAGTTATCCCCCGTTGGACGAGCAGTACTTC | CASSYPPLDEQYF
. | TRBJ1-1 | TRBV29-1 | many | TGCAGCGTTCAGCGGCGGATGAACACTGAAGCTTTCTTT | CSVQRRMNTEAFF
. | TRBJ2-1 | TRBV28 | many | TGTGCCAGCAGTCGACCGACGGAGTACAACAATGAGCAGTTCTTC | CASSRPTEYNNEQFF
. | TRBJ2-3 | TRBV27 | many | TGTGCCAGCAGTCTTAACAACCCCGATACGCAGTATTTT | CASSLNNPDTQYF
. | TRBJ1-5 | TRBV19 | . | TGTGCCAGTAGTATAGGTCAACAGGGATATCAGCCCCAGCATTTT | CASSIGQQGYQPQHF
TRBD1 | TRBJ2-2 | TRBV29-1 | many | TGCAGCGGCGGACAGGGGACCGGGGAGCTGTTTTTT | CSGGQGTGELFF
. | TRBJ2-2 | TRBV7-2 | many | TGTGCCAGCAGCTTAGGTCCTAGCGCCGGGGAGCTGTTTTTT | CASSLGPSAGELFF
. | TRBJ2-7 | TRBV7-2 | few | TGTGCCAGCAGCTTTGGGTACGTGGACCCAGACTACGAGCAGTACTTC | CASSFGYVDPDYEQYF
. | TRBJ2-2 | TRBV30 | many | TGTGCCTGGAGTGCAGGCTTGGGGACCGGGGAGCTGTTTTTT | CAWSAGLGTGELFF
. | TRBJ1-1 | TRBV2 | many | TGTGCCAGCCGGGGGACACCTCACCCGAACACTGAAGCTTTCTTT | CASRGTPHPNTEAFF
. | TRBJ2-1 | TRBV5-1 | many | TGCGCCAGCAGCCGACCGGGACTCACCTTCAATGAGCAGTTCTTC | CASSRPGLTFNEQFF
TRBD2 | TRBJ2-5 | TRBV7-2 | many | TGTGCCAGCAGCACCGCGGGGGGGCTGGAGACCCAGTACTTC | CASSTAGGLETQYF
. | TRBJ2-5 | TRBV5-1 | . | TGCGCCAGCAGCTTGTGGGGACAAGGACGCACCCAGTACTTC | CASSLWGQGRTQYF
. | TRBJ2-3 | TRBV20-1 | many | TGCAGTGCTAGAGATTACCGGAGAGGGGGGGATACGCAGTATTTT | CSARDYRRGGDTQYF
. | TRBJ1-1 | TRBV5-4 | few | TGTGCCAGCAGCTTAGGGACACAAGTGAACACTGAAGCTTTCTTT | CASSLGTQVNTEAFF
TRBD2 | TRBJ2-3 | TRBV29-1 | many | TGCAGCGTTGAAGATCGACGGGAGGGTGATACGCAGTATTTT | CSVEDRREGDTQYF
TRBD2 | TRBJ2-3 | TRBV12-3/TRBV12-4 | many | TGTGCCAGCACCCTGATGACTAGCGTGTTGAGGGGGACAGATACGCAGTATTTT | CASTLMTSVLRGTDTQYF
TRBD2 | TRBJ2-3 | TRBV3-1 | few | TGTGCCAGCAGCCAAGGTATCAGCCTAGCGGATATCACAGATACGCAGTATTTT | CASSQGISLADITDTQYF
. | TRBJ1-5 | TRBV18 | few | TGTGCCAGCTCACCTCAGGGAGGCGATCAGCCCCAGCATTTT | CASSPQGGDQPQHF
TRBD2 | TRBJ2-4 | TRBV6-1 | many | TGTGCCAGCGCAACAGAGAGGACTAGCGGGTTAGGGGCCAAAAACATTCAGTACTTC | CASATERTSGLGAKNIQYF
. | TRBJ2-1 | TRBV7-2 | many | TGTGCCAGCAGCCCGTATTCCGGGACTGAGCGCAATGAGCAGTTCTTC | CASSPYSGTERNEQFF
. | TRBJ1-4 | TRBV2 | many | TGTGCCAGCAGTAACCCACTGGGCCCCAAAGGCAGACAGATTAATGAAAAACTGTTTTTT | CASSNPLGPKGRQINEKLFF
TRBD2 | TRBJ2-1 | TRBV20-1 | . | TGCAGTGCTATTAGCGGGAGGGGGTTCAATGAGCAGTTCTTC | CSAISGRGFNEQFF
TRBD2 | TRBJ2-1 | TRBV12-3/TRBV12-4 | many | TGTGCCAGCAGTGGGGGACTATCCTATGAGCAGTTCTTC | CASSGGLSYEQFF